Below are 26 T cell receptor beta chains sequenced from a single sample in a study of beta chain features in type 1 diabetes. Of the isolated RNA, all was reverse transcribed, and so the sequenced material was expressed TCRB transcripts. Produced via immunoSEQ multiplex PCR; TCRdb's table is partial and in-frame only. The top ten hold about 0.6% of the sample, which has roughly 150,000 clones, around 8% seen once. Sequencing was performed on central memory CD4+ T cells from blood. Every receptor here comes from a young man in good health.

The rearrangement uses TRBV4-1 and TRBJ2-3, with D possibly matching TRBD1 (5 bases). CDR3 size: 15 residues. Trimming took off 1 base at V and 3 bases at J, with 11 bases between the two ends. In germline, CDR1 is MGHRA, CDR2 YSYEKL. The CDR3 sequence is CASSQVGQGTDTQYF. The CDR3 bases are TGCGCCAGCAGCCAAGTGGGGCAGGGAACAGATACGCAGTATTTT.

This clone has a handful of counts. The chain uses TRBV30 and TRBJ2-3; the D gene is possibly TRBD1 (5 bases). This CDR3 is 18 amino acids long. Germline CDR1 reads GTSNPN; CDR2 reads SVGIG (reference sequence). The V end was cut by 2 bases, the J end by 2 bases, with 23 bases between. This CDR3 is CAWSRIIGSRTYTDTQYF. The CDR3 DNA sequence: TGTGCCTGGAGTCGTATTATTGGTAGTCGGACATACACAGATACGCAGTATTTT.

V gene TRBV11-3 combines with J gene TRBJ2-1, with 11 bases lining up with TRBD2. CDR3 size: 17 residues. V gave up 1 base and J gave up 6 bases; unmatched junction bases: 8. Germline V gives CDR1 SGHNT, CDR2 YENEEA. The CDR3: CASSLGTSGSIGNEQFF. As DNA, the CDR3 is TGTGCCAGCAGCTTAGGAACTAGCGGGAGTATCGGCAATGAGCAGTTCTTC.

This clone was picked up a small number of times. V is TRBV27 and J is TRBJ1-1; a weak D match, TRBD1 (5 bases). V was cut by 7 bases and J by 4 bases, with 13 bases left in between. The CDR3 has 13 amino acids. The germline V gene has CDR1 MNHEY and CDR2 SMNVEV (reference sequence). The CDR3 nucleotides are TGTGCCAGCACCCGCCGTGGGGCCACTGAAGCTTTCTTT. Translated: CASTRRGATEAFF.

V usage is TRBV6-6 and J usage is TRBJ1-2; TRBD1 agrees at 8 bases. V shed 5 bases, J shed 6 bases, and the junction held 8 bases outside the gene matches. This CDR3 comprises 14 residues. Per germline, CDR1 MNHNY and CDR2 SVGAGI (reference sequence). DNA for the CDR3: TGTGCCAGCAGTAGGGGACAGGAATCCGATGGCTACACCTTC. Residues: CASSRGQESDGYTF.

The table lists this clone with a few counts. V gene TRBV28 combines with J gene TRBJ1-1; TRBD1 agrees at 11 bases. Trimming at V came to 5 bases and at J to 5 bases, leaving 7 bases not matched to a gene. There are 15 residues in the CDR3. Germline V lookup: CDR1 MDHEN, CDR2 SYDVKM. DNA for the CDR3: TGTGCCAGCAGTCCGGACAGGGGGCGAGGTACTGAAGCTTTCTTT. Translating it yields CASSPDRGRGTEAFF.

This clone showed up many times. The rearrangement links TRBV19 to TRBJ1-5; D is undetermined. Trimming removed 1 base at V and 6 bases at J, with 7 bases between. This CDR3 has 13 residues. Looked up from germline, CDR1 is LNHDA and CDR2 is SQIVND (reference sequence). The CDR3 sequence: CASSIAPSQPQHF. The DNA of the CDR3 is TGTGCCAGTAGTATAGCCCCCAGTCAGCCCCAGCATTTT.

This clone was seen a few times. The gene calls are TRBV11-2 and TRBJ2-3, with 12 bases matching TRBD2. V dropped 3 bases and J dropped 6; count of bases not matched to a gene: 7. This CDR3 region has 16 residues. CDR1 and CDR2 from the germline V gene are SGHAT and FQNNGV. The CDR3 here is CASSFSTSGSLDTQYF. Written as DNA, the CDR3 is TGTGCCAGCAGCTTTTCGACTAGCGGGAGCTTGGATACGCAGTATTTT.

This clone was observed a handful of times. This chain connects TRBV7-2 to TRBJ1-1, with 11 bases matching TRBD1. Unmatched junction bases numbered 11, after V lost 7 bases and J lost 4 bases. This CDR3 comprises 16 residues. Germline V gene sequence: CDR1 SGHTA, CDR2 FQGNSA. The CDR3 DNA sequence: TGTGCCAGCACCTCGAGGACAGGGGGCTCGAGCACTGAAGCTTTCTTT. It specifies CASTSRTGGSSTEAFF.

The chain combines TRBV28 with TRBJ2-1; tentative D call: TRBD1 (6 bases). The CDR3 has 13 residues. The germline V and J ends were trimmed by 8 bases and 2 bases, with 10 bases remaining between them. Germline CDR1 MDHEN, CDR2 SYDVKM. The CDR3 DNA is TGTGCCAGCTTGGGGGCGCCCTACAATGAGCAGTTCTTC. Translating gives CASLGAPYNEQFF. The full variable domain, with the rest looked up from reference TRBV28 and TRBJ2-1, is DVKVTQSSRYLVKRTGEKVFLECVQDMDHENMFWYRQDPGLGLRLIYFSYDVKMKEKGDIPEGYSVSREKKERFSLILESASTNQTSMYLCASLGAPYNEQFFGPGTRLTVL.

The chain links TRBV5-1 to TRBJ2-2; D is uncertain. The V gene's germline CDR1 is SGHRS and CDR2 YFSETQ. The V end was cut by 2 bases, the J end by 3 bases, with 11 bases between. This CDR3 is 15 amino acids long. This CDR3 reads CASSLGQAYTGELFF. The CDR3 coding sequence is TGCGCCAGCAGCTTAGGTCAGGCATACACCGGGGAGCTGTTTTTT.

The V call is TRBV15, the J call TRBJ2-3; 8 positions match TRBD2. The CDR3 runs to 15 residues. Looked up from germline, CDR1 is LNHNV and CDR2 is YYDKDF (reference sequence). The V and J ends lost 8 bases and 5 bases, in that order; junction bases with no gene match: 12. CDR3 coding DNA: TGTGCCACCGCACGCTTGGCGGGAGGTATAGATACGCAGTATTTT. Amino acid sequence: CATARLAGGIDTQYF.

This clone has a count of ten or more. The chain carries TRBV15 and TRBJ2-4; TRBD1 might be the D (5 bases). Trimming stripped 5 bases from V and 2 bases from J, with 13 bases between. CDR1 and CDR2 from the germline V gene are LNHNV and YYDKDF (reference sequence). This CDR3 region has 15 residues. Written as DNA, the CDR3 is TGTGCCACCAGCGCGGCAGGGATACCCAAAAACATTCAGTACTTC. Translating gives CATSAAGIPKNIQYF.

This clone occurred a few times. V is TRBV18 and J is TRBJ2-3, with 15 bases fitting TRBD2. V shed 1 base and J 4 bases; nucleotides not matched to a gene: 6. This CDR3 contains 18 residues. The germline gives CDR1 KGHSH, CDR2 LQKENI. The CDR3 DNA sequence: TGTGCCAGCTCACCACGGACTAGCGGGGGGGCCCTGGCAGATACGCAGTATTTT. Amino acid sequence: CASSPRTSGGALADTQYF.

This clone was detected ten times or more. The genes are TRBV7-2 and TRBJ2-5; the D is unclear. This CDR3 contains 14 residues. CDR1 is SGHTA and CDR2 is FQGNSA in the germline V gene. V was cut by 5 bases and J by 5 bases, with 15 bases left in between. CDR3 loop: CASSPNLIRETQYF. CDR3 sequence (DNA): TGTGCCAGCAGCCCGAACTTGATTCGGGAGACCCAGTACTTC.

CDR3 residues: CASTYDRDEQYF. As DNA, the CDR3 is TGTGCCAGCACCTACGACAGGGACGAGCAGTACTTC. The chain is built from TRBV28 and TRBJ2-7, with 7 bases fitting TRBD1. The V gene end was trimmed by 7 bases and the J gene end by 5 bases; junction bases not matched to a gene: 5. The CDR3 totals 12 residues. CDR1 and CDR2 (germline): MDHEN, SYDVKM.

A few counts support this clone. J is TRBJ1-1 and V is TRBV4-2; 8 bases fit TRBD1. The CDR3 covers 16 residues. Germline V CDR1 and CDR2: LGHNA, YNFKEQ. V dropped 5 bases and J dropped 0; count of bases not matched to a gene: 8. The CDR3 DNA follows: TGTGCCAGCAGCACCGGACAGGGCCGTCTGAACACTGAAGCTTTCTTT. Its translation: CASSTGQGRLNTEAFF.

This clone was counted a few times. The genes are TRBV20-1 and TRBJ1-1, with 7 positions matching TRBD1. Germline assignment: CDR1 DFQATT and CDR2 SNEGSKA (reference sequence). V lost 5 bases and J lost 8; bases outside the gene matches: 5. This CDR3 comprises 11 residues. The CDR3: CSAGSDREAFF. The CDR3 coding sequence is TGCAGTGCTGGATCGGACAGGGAAGCTTTCTTT.

This clone was detected a few times. The chain has TRBV6-1 and TRBJ1-5, with a weak D call TRBD1 (5 bases). The CDR3 sequence is 15 residues long. The germline V gene has CDR1 MNHNS and CDR2 SASEGT. Trimming stripped 3 bases from V and 4 bases from J, with 13 bases between. CDR3 in amino acids: CASSDRGAGNQPQHF. CDR3 bases: TGTGCCAGCAGTGACCGCGGGGCGGGGAATCAGCCCCAGCATTTT.

This clone has a handful of counts. The chain employs TRBV5-1 and TRBJ2-2; D possibly corresponds to TRBD2 (6 bases). Deletions cut 5 bases from V and 4 bases from J, with 18 bases between. Germline V gene lookup returns CDR1 SGHRS and CDR2 YFSETQ. This CDR3 comprises 16 residues. This CDR3 is CASRTRPGGSTGELFF. The CDR3 region has the DNA TGCGCCAGCAGGACCAGGCCCGGGGGAAGCACCGGGGAGCTGTTTTTT.

The table lists this clone with a few counts. The chain links TRBV9 to TRBJ2-7, with a tentative D call TRBD1 (5 bases). In germline, CDR1 is SGDLS, CDR2 YYNGEE. CDR3 size: 15 residues. V lost 0 bases and J 4 bases, leaving 14 bases between the germline ends. The CDR3 DNA reads TGTGCCAGCAGCGTAGCAGGGCAGGGCAGGTACGAGCAGTACTTC. This codes for CASSVAGQGRYEQYF.

This clone has a handful of counts. The chain is built from TRBV9 and TRBJ2-2, with 7 bases identical to TRBD1. The CDR3 covers 18 residues. V shed 1 base and J 7 bases; nucleotides not matched to a gene: 16. The germline V gene encodes CDR1 SGDLS and CDR2 YYNGEE. This CDR3 reads CASSVTPPGTDGGGELFF. In nucleotides, the CDR3 is TGTGCCAGCAGCGTAACCCCCCCCGGGACAGATGGGGGCGGGGAGCTGTTTTTT.

This clone was observed at least ten times. This chain joins TRBV19 and TRBJ2-7; TRBD2 matches 7 bases. The CDR3 is 15 residues long. CDR1 LNHDA and CDR2 SQIVND come from the germline V gene (reference sequence). With V trimmed by 10 bases and J by 1 base, 13 bases remained unmatched. The CDR3: CATRTVQAGSYEQYF. As DNA, the CDR3 is TGTGCCACTAGGACCGTGCAAGCGGGGTCCTACGAGCAGTACTTC.

This clone was counted a few times. This chain uses TRBV27 with TRBJ2-7, with TRBD1 matching 12 bases. V dropped 5 bases and J dropped 2; count of bases not matched to a gene: 10. Germline CDR1 and CDR2: MNHEY and SMNVEV (reference sequence). CDR3 size: 17 residues. The CDR3 protein is CASSGTGGGSGPYEQYF. The DNA for the CDR3 is TGTGCCAGCAGTGGGACAGGGGGCGGTAGCGGGCCCTACGAGCAGTACTTC.

The chain uses TRBV28 and TRBJ1-5, with TRBD1 matching 9 bases. The CDR3 extends over 16 amino acids. CDR1 and CDR2 (germline): MDHEN, SYDVKM. With 8 bases clipped from V and 0 bases from J, the junction kept 8 bases outside the gene matches. The CDR3 sequence: CASLRDREYSNQPQHF. CDR3 sequence (DNA): TGTGCCAGCCTGCGGGACAGGGAGTATAGCAATCAGCCCCAGCATTTT. The entire variable domain, with the rest obtained from reference TRBV28 and TRBJ1-5, is as follows: DVKVTQSSRYLVKRTGEKVFLECVQDMDHENMFWYRQDPGLGLRLIYFSYDVKMKEKGDIPEGYSVSREKKERFSLILESASTNQTSMYLCASLRDREYSNQPQHFGDGTRLSIL.

This clone turned up a few times. The chain links TRBV9 to TRBJ2-2; possibly TRBD2 for D (5 bases). V lost 2 bases, J lost 5 bases, and 10 bases lay in between. The CDR3 extends over 14 amino acids. Per germline, CDR1 SGDLS and CDR2 YYNGEE. Here the CDR3 DNA reads TGTGCCAGCAGCGTTCATTGGGAGACCGGGGAGCTGTTTTTT. Amino acids: CASSVHWETGELFF.